The 13 T cell receptor beta chains below come from one sample, sequenced in a study of shared clonotypes between healthy human individuals. Terminally differentiated effector memory CD45RA+ cells were left out of the naive CD8 fraction, which was CD45RO-negative and positively selected for CCR7. The protocol was immunoSEQ multiplex PCR, while the TCRdb copy is restricted to in-frame clones and leaves out a portion. This sample has approximately 1.9 million clones; about 94% occur once, and the top ten carry around 1.7%. Sequenced input: naive CD8+ T cells from PBMCs. All receptors derive from a man between 18 and 35 years old in good health. Some clones in this sample may be carry-over from other donors' samples.

This chain joins TRBV7-2 and TRBJ1-1; D uncertain. Trimming removed 1 base from V and 1 base from J, with 10 bases in between. This CDR3 has 15 amino acids. CDR1 is SGHTA and CDR2 is FQGNSA in the germline V gene. CDR3 sequence reads: CASSLDSLANTEAFF. CDR3 DNA: TGTGCCAGCAGCTTAGACAGCCTGGCGAACACTGAAGCTTTCTTT.

The chain uses TRBV15 and TRBJ2-7; D is uncertain. The length of the CDR3 is 12 residues. Germline lookup yields CDR1 LNHNV and CDR2 YYDKDF (reference sequence). V lost 0 bases, J lost 7 bases, and 7 bases lay in between. The CDR3 coding sequence is TGTGCCACCAGCAGAGACGAGCTTGAGCAGTACTTC. Residues: CATSRDELEQYF.

The genes are TRBV27 and TRBJ2-3; 10 nucleotides agree with TRBD2. Germline assignment: CDR1 MNHEY and CDR2 SMNVEV (reference sequence). The V gene end was trimmed by 6 bases and the J gene end by 4 bases; junction bases not matched to a gene: 7. The CDR3 spans 15 residues. CDR3 DNA sequence: TGTGCCAGCAGCCATATAGCGGGAGGCGCAGATACGCAGTATTTT. Its translation: CASSHIAGGADTQYF.

V and J are TRBV15 and TRBJ2-1; D unclear. The CDR3 is 13 amino acids. CDR1 is LNHNV, CDR2 YYDKDF, per germline (reference sequence). The V and J ends lost 9 bases and 6 bases respectively, with 15 bases between them. The chain's CDR3 is CATRQDWSNEQFF. CDR3 DNA: TGTGCCACTAGGCAGGATTGGTCCAATGAGCAGTTCTTC.

V is TRBV19 and J is TRBJ2-7; D possibly uses TRBD1 or TRBD2 (6 bases each). CDR3 size: 13 residues. Germline V lookup: CDR1 LNHDA, CDR2 SQIVND (reference sequence). V lost 6 bases and J lost 4, with 13 bases in between. The CDR3 DNA sequence: TGTGCCAGTAGACTGCGGGACAAATACGAGCAGTACTTC. Amino acid sequence: CASRLRDKYEQYF.

This clone was recorded once. This rearrangement joins TRBV27 to TRBJ1-2, with 9 bases identical to TRBD1. CDR1 and CDR2 from the germline V gene are MNHEY and SMNVEV (reference sequence). This CDR3 spans 14 amino acids. Trimming cost V 3 bases and J 3 bases; bases outside gene matches: 2. This CDR3 reads CASSLTGGHYGYTF. DNA for the CDR3: TGTGCCAGCAGTTTGACAGGGGGGCACTATGGCTACACCTTC.

The chain employs TRBV10-2 and TRBJ2-2; 7 bases align to TRBD1. Germline values: CDR1 WSHSY, CDR2 SAAADI. J lost 3 bases, V lost 5 bases, and 12 bases had no gene match. This CDR3 has 17 amino acids. CDR3 in amino acids: CASSLRVDRPDTGELFF. DNA of the CDR3: TGCGCCAGCAGTCTGAGGGTGGACAGGCCTGACACCGGGGAGCTGTTTTTT.

The rearrangement uses TRBV6-5 and TRBJ1-1, with D tentatively TRBD1 (5 bases). Germline V CDR1 and CDR2: MNHEY, SVGAGI. V was trimmed by 5 bases and J by 7 bases, leaving 8 bases between them. This CDR3 comprises 11 residues. The CDR3 DNA follows: TGTGCCAGCAGTGATACAGGTGAAGCTTTCTTT. This gives the protein CASSDTGEAFF.

The V and J genes are TRBV5-5 and TRBJ2-7; weak D call: TRBD1 (6 bases). From germline, CDR1 is SGHKS and CDR2 YYEKEE (reference sequence). Trimming left V 4 bases short and J 0 bases short, with 14 bases between. This CDR3 spans 15 amino acids. In DNA, the CDR3 is TGTGCCAGCAGCGGACGACAGGACAGCTCCTACGAGCAGTACTTC. Amino acids: CASSGRQDSSYEQYF.

V and J are TRBV4-1 and TRBJ2-1; the D gene is possibly TRBD1 (5 bases). V gave up 3 bases and J gave up 5 bases, with 11 bases separating them. Germline CDR1 MGHRA, CDR2 YSYEKL. The length of the CDR3 is 14 residues. The DNA of the CDR3 is TGCGCCAGCAGCCATTGGACACAAGACAATGAGCAGTTCTTC. Translation gives CASSHWTQDNEQFF.

V and J are TRBV6-5 and TRBJ2-1, with D possibly TRBD2 on 5 matching bases. This CDR3 comprises 13 residues. V shed 2 bases and J shed 10 bases, with 12 bases lying between them. The germline V gene has CDR1 MNHEY and CDR2 SVGAGI. This CDR3 is CASSYLGGSEQFF. CDR3 sequence (DNA): TGTGCCAGCAGTTACCTCGGAGGCTCCGAGCAGTTCTTC.

The chain joins TRBV7-6 to TRBJ2-7; 11 positions agree with TRBD2. Germline trimming cut 5 bases from V and 2 bases from J; bases unmatched to any gene: 8. This CDR3 is built from 16 residues. Germline-derived CDR1 and CDR2 are SGHVS and FNYEAQ. Here the CDR3 reads CASSKGTSGLAYEQYF. CDR3 nucleotide sequence: TGTGCCAGCAGCAAGGGGACTAGCGGTTTGGCCTACGAGCAGTACTTC.

The chain couples TRBV5-5 to TRBJ1-4; D is uncertain. CDR3 length: 16 residues. Germline V lookup: CDR1 SGHKS, CDR2 YYEKEE (reference sequence). Deletions cut 2 bases from V and 8 bases from J, with 19 bases between. The chain's CDR3 is CASSFSAMNGGEKLFF. CDR3 nucleotide sequence: TGTGCCAGCAGCTTTTCAGCCATGAATGGTGGAGAAAAACTGTTTTTT.